The 8 T cell receptor beta chains reported below all come from one sample, sequenced in a study of OX40 agonist ivuxolimab in advanced cancers. Using immunoSEQ multiplex PCR, the repertoire was profiled, and TCRdb retains in-frame clones only, with some absent. The sample has around 79,000 clones; 85% to 90% are singletons. The specimen was CD4+ or CD8+ T cells sorted from blood, collected in a trial of the OX40 agonist ivuxolimab. The source is an adult with an advanced solid tumor such as melanoma, head and neck, liver or kidney cancer.

The rearrangement uses TRBV7-2 and TRBJ2-7, with D uncertain. CDR3 size: 12 residues. The ends were cut back, 5 bases at V and 3 bases at J, with 8 bases in the middle. Germline assignment: CDR1 SGHTA and CDR2 FQGNSA. CDR3 nucleotides: TGTGCCAGCAGCCACGTACGCTACGAGCAGTACTTC. Protein sequence: CASSHVRYEQYF. The whole variable domain, filled in from reference TRBV7-2 and TRBJ2-7, reads GAGVSQSPSNKVTEKGKDVELRCDPISGHTALYWYRQSLGQGLEFLIYFQGNSAPDKSGLPSDRFSAERTGGSVSTLTIQRTQQEDSAVYLCASSHVRYEQYFGPGTRLTVT.

V and J are TRBV18 and TRBJ2-7; no definite D call. CDR1 KGHSH and CDR2 LQKENI come from the germline V gene. Trimming cost V 2 bases and J 3 bases, with 8 bases left between them. The CDR3 is made up of 13 amino acids. CDR3 amino acids: CASSPGFNYEQYF. In nucleotides, the CDR3 is TGTGCCAGCTCACCAGGATTTAACTACGAGCAGTACTTC. The whole variable domain, filled in from reference TRBV18 and TRBJ2-7, reads NAGVMQNPRHLVRRRGQEARLRCSPMKGHSHVYWYRQLPEEGLKFMVYLQKENIIDESGMPKERFSAEFPKEGPSILRIQQVVRGDSAAYFCASSPGFNYEQYFGPGTRLTVT.

This chain connects TRBV28 to TRBJ2-7; 8 positions agree with TRBD1. The CDR3 loop spans 15 amino acids. Per the germline V gene, CDR1 is MDHEN and CDR2 is SYDVKM. V was pared by 2 bases and J by 7 bases, with 10 bases of the junction left unmatched. For the CDR3, the DNA is TGTGCCAGCAGTTTAGTCGCAGGGGGCCCTCGGGAGCAGTACTTC. Translated: CASSLVAGGPREQYF.

CDR3 region: CASSLGDRLSGNTIYF. The CDR3 DNA sequence: TGTGCCAGCAGCTTGGGGGACAGACTTTCTGGAAACACCATATATTTT. The chain recombines TRBV5-4 with TRBJ1-3; 7 bases match TRBD1. Germline trimming cut 0 bases from V and 1 base from J; bases unmatched to any gene: 4. Germline CDR1 SGHNT, CDR2 YYREEE (reference sequence). This CDR3 comprises 16 residues. Drawing the rest from reference TRBV5-4 and TRBJ1-3, the complete variable domain is ETGVTQSPTHLIKTRGQQVTLRCSSQSGHNTVSWYQQALGQGPQFIFQYYREEENGRGNFPPRFSGLQFPNYSSELNVNALELDDSALYLCASSLGDRLSGNTIYFGEGSWLTVV.

This chain links TRBV4-1 with TRBJ1-1; weak D call: TRBD1 (6 bases). The CDR3 sequence is 15 residues long. With 8 bases removed from V and 2 bases from J, the gap between germline ends came to 18 bases. Germline V lookup: CDR1 MGHRA, CDR2 YSYEKL. CDR3 in amino acids: CASSLFRGSNTEAFF. The CDR3 DNA is TGCGCCAGCTCCCTCTTTAGGGGGTCCAACACTGAAGCTTTCTTT.

The chain couples TRBV11-2 to TRBJ2-5; D possibly corresponds to TRBD1 (6 bases). Germline assignment: CDR1 SGHAT and CDR2 FQNNGV. The CDR3 length is 14 residues. Trimming cost V 5 bases and J 1 base, with 11 bases left between them. Written as DNA, the CDR3 is TGTGCCAGCAGCCCGGACAGAGTCCAAGAGACCCAGTACTTC. This translates into CASSPDRVQETQYF.

The chain is built from TRBV30 and TRBJ2-4; D is ambiguous. Germline V CDR1 and CDR2: GTSNPN, SVGIG (reference sequence). V lost 0 bases and J lost 8, with 14 bases in between. This CDR3 has 14 residues. In DNA form, the CDR3 reads TGTGCCTGGAGTGTTCCAGGTTATGGGGACATTCAGTACTTC. It codes for CAWSVPGYGDIQYF.

The V call is TRBV5-1, the J call TRBJ2-3, with 8 bases lining up with TRBD2. The V segment lost 4 bases and the J segment 2 bases; nucleotides outside the gene matches: 12. This CDR3 has 17 residues. From germline, CDR1 is SGHRS and CDR2 YFSETQ. CDR3 residues: CASSAGETSGPTDTQYF. The CDR3 DNA reads as TGCGCCAGCAGCGCGGGTGAAACTAGCGGCCCCACAGATACGCAGTATTTT.